What follows describes a single TCR beta chain. Its cognate antigen is unknown. The data stem from a study of stem cell transplantation in POMP-related autoinflammatory disease. Germline assignment: CDR1 SNHLY and CDR2 FYNNEI. The ends lost 9 bases at V and 0 bases at J; junction bases unmatched: 7. The CDR3 loop spans 16 amino acids. Clones were sequenced by immunoSEQ multiplex PCR, and TCRdb holds only the in-frame ones, with some missing. This table holds about 7,800 clones, just over 85% found once. Study results and limitations: In patients with PRAID, every analyzed T-cell subset tended to show lower diversity and higher clonality. Fewer unique TRB V-J gene pairings were identified in patients with PRAID.

Sequencing was performed on CD8+ T cells from PBMCs, taken after stem cell transplantation. This TCR was sampled from a human patient with POMP-related autoinflammation and immune dysregulation (PRAID). Certain T cells may be donor cells from the graft. J is TRBJ2-6 and V is TRBV2; TRBD2 agrees at 8 bases. The CDR3 bases are TGTGCCAGGGGGCCGGGAGGGACCTCTGGGGCCAACGTCCTGACTTTC. Amino acids: CARGPGGTSGANVLTF.